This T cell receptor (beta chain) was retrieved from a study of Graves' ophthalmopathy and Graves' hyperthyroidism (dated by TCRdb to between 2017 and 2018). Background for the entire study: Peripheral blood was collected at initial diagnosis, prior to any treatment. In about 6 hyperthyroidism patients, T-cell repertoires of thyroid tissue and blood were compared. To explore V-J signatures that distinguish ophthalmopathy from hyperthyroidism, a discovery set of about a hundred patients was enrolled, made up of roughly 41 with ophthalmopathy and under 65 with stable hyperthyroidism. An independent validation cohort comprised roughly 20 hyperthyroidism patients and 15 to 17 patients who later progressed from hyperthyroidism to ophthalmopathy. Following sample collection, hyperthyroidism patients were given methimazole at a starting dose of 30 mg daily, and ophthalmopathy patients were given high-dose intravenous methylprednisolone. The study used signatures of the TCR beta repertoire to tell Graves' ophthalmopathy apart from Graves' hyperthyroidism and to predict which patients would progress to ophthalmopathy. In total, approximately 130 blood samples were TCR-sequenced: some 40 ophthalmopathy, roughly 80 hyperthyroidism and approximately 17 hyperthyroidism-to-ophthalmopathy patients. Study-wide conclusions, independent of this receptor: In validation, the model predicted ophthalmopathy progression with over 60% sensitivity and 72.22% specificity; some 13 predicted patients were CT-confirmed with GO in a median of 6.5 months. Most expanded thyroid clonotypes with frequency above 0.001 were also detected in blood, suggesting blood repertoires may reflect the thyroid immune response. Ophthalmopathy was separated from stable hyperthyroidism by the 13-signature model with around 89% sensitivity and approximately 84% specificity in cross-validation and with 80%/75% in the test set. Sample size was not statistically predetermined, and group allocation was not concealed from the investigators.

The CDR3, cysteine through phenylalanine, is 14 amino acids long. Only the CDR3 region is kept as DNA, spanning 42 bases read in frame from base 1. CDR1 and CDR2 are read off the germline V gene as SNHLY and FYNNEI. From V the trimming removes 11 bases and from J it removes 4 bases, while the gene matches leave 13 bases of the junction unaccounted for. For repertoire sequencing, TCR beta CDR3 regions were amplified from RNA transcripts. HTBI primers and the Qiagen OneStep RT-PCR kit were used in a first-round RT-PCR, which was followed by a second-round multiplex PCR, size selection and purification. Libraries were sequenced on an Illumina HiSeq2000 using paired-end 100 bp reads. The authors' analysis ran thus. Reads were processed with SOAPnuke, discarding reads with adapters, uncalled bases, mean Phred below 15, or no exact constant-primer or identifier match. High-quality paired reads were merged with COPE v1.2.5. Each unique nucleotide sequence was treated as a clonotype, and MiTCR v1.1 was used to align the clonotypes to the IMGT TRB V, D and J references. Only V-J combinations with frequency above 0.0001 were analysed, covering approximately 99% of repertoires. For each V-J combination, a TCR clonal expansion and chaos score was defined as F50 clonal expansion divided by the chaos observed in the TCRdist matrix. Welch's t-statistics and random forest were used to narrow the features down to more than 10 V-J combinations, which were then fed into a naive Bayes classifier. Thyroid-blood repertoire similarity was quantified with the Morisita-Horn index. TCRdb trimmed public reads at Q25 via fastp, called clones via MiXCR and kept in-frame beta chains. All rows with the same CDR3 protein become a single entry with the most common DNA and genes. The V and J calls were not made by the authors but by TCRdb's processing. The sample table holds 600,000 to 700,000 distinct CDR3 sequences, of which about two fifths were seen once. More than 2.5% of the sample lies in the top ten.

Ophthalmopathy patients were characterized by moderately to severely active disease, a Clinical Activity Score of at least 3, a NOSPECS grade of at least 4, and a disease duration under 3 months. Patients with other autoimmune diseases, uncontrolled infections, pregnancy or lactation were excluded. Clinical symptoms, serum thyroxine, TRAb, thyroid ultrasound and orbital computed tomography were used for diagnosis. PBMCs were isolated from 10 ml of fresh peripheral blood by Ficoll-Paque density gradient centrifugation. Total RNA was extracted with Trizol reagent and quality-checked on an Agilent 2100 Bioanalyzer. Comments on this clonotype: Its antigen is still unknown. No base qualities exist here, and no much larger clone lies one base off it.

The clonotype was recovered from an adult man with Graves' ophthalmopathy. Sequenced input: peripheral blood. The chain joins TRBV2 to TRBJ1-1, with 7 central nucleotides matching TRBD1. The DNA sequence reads TGTGCCGGACGGGGGGCAGGGGGTAGCACTGAAGCTTTCTTT. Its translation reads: CAGRGAGGSTEAFF.